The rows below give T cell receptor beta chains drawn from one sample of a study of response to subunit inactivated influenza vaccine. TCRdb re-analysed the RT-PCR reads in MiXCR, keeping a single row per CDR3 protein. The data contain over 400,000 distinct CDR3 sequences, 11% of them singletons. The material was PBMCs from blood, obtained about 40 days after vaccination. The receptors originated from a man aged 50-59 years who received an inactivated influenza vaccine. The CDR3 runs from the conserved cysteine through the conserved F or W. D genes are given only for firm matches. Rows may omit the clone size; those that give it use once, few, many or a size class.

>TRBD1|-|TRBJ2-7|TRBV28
TGTGCCAGCAGATCTATCGGGACAGGGGGCGGATGGGAGCAGTACTTC
CASRSIGTGGGWEQYF
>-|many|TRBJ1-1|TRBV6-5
TGTGCCAGCACCACCGTTGGGACTGAAGCTTTCTTT
CASTTVGTEAFF
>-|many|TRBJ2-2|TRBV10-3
TGTGCCATCAGAGCCACCGGGGAGCTGTTTTTT
CAIRATGELFF
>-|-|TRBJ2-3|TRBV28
TGTGCCAGCAGTTTATCATCACTAGGGTTTTCAGATACGCAGTATTTT
CASSLSSLGFSDTQYF
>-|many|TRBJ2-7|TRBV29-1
TGCAGCGTTCTGGGAGGTGCCAGGTCGAGCTCCTACGAGCAGTACTTC
CSVLGGARSSSYEQYF
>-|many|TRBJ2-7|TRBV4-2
TGTGCCAGCAGCCAATTCCTGAACTACGAGCAGTACTTC
CASSQFLNYEQYF
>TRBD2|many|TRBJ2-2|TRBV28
TGTGCCAGCAGTCCTAGACTAGCGGGAGTTAGGACCGGGGAGCTGTTTTTT
CASSPRLAGVRTGELFF
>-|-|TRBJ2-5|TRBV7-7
TGTGCTAGCAGCTTAGGATTGGGCAAGCAAGAGACCCAGTACTTC
CASSLGLGKQETQYF
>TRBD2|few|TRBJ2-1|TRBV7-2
TGTGCCAGCAGCCAAGCGGGGGGGCCTTTTAGAGAGCAGTTCTTC
CASSQAGGPFREQFF
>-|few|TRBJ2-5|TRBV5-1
TGCGCCAGCAGCTTGGACGGAAGCCTCGGGGAGACCCAGTACTTC
CASSLDGSLGETQYF
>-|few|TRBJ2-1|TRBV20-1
TGCAGTGTTACAGCCAGCTCCTACAATGAGCAGTTCTTC
CSVTASSYNEQFF
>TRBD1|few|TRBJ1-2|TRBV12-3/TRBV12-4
TGTGCCAGCAGTTTGTGGTTAGGGCCGGGACAGGGGGCAGCCTATGGCTACACCTTC
CASSLWLGPGQGAAYGYTF
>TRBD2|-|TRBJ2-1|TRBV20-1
TGCAGTGCTAGAACACTAGCGGGAGGGGGTGAGCAGTTCTTC
CSARTLAGGGEQFF
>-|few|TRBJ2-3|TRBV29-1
TGCAGCGTAGAGATAGACAGCACAGATACGCAGTATTTT
CSVEIDSTDTQYF
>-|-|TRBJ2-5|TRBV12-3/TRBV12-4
TGTGCCAGCAGTTTAGGGCTCCCCGGCGGCGAGACCCAGTACTTC
CASSLGLPGGETQYF
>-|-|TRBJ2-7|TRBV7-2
TGTGCCAGCAGCCCGGACGGGACGGTGAGCTCCTACGAGCAGTACTTC
CASSPDGTVSSYEQYF
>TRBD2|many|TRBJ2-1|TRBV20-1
TGCAGTGCTAGACCAAAGACTAGCGGGGCCTACAATGAGCAGTTCTTC
CSARPKTSGAYNEQFF
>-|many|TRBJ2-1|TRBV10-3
TGTGCCATCAGTGACAACGTTCGGCGCCCGTCCTACAATGAGCAGTTCTTC
CAISDNVRRPSYNEQFF
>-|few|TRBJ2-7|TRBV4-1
TGCGCCAGCAGCCAGATTTTTGGGGATGACTACGAGCAGTACTTC
CASSQIFGDDYEQYF
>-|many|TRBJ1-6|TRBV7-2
TGTGCCAGCAGCTTAGACGGCGGGGTTTCACCCCTCCACTTT
CASSLDGGVSPLHF
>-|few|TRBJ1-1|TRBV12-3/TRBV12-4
TGTGCCAGCAGGAAATCTCGGAACACTGAAGCTTTCTTT
CASRKSRNTEAFF
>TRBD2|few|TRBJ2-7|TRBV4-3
TGCGCCAGCAGCCAAGAATCGGGGGGGGTCTACGAGCAGTACTTC
CASSQESGGVYEQYF
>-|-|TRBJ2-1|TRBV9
TGTGCCAGCAGCGGGTCGGGAAGTCCCCACAATGAGCAGTTCTTC
CASSGSGSPHNEQFF
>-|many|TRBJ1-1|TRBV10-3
TGTGCCATCAGTGAGAATCAGGGAGAAGCTTTCTTT
CAISENQGEAFF
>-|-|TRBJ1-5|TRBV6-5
TGTGCCAGCAGTTCTACAGGCGTTAGTCAGCCCCAGCATTTT
CASSSTGVSQPQHF
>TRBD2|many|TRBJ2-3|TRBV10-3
TGTGCCATCAGTGCTAGCGGGAGAGATACGCAGTATTTT
CAISASGRDTQYF
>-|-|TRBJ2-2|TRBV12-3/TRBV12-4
TGTGCCAGCATCGGACAGTCGAACACCGGGGAGCTGTTTTTT
CASIGQSNTGELFF
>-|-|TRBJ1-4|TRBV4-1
TGCGCCAGCAGCCAAGTCCCGAGGGGTGTCTTGGAGGAAAAACTGTTTTTT
CASSQVPRGVLEEKLFF
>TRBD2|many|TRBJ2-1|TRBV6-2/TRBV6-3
TGTGCCAGCAGTTACCCGCTAGCGGGAGACTACAATGAGCAGTTCTTC
CASSYPLAGDYNEQFF
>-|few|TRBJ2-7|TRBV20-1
TGCAGTGCTAGAGAAACAAGCTCCTACGAGCAGTACTTC
CSARETSSYEQYF
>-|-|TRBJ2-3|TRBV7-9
TGTGCCAGCAGCTTAGGCACCCTTGACACAGGAAGGGATACGCAGTATTTT
CASSLGTLDTGRDTQYF
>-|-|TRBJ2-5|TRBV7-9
TGTGCCAGCAGCCTTGCAAGACTAACCCAAGAGACCCAGTACTTC
CASSLARLTQETQYF
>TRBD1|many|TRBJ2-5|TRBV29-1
TGCAGCGTTACAAGACAGGGCGTAGGGACCCAGTACTTC
CSVTRQGVGTQYF
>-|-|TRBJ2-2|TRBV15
TGTGCCACCAGCAGAGATCTTGGGGATCCCGCCGGGGAGCTGTTTTTT
CATSRDLGDPAGELFF
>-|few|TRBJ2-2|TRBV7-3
TGTGCCAGCAGCTTAAGTAGCAGCGCCGGGGAGCTGTTTTTT
CASSLSSSAGELFF
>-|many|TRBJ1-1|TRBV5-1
TGCGCCAGCAGCTTGGAGCCTTCTCGGACTGAAGCTTTCTTT
CASSLEPSRTEAFF
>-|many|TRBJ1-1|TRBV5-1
TGCGCCAGCAGCTTGGATGGGGACACTGAAGCTTTCTTT
CASSLDGDTEAFF
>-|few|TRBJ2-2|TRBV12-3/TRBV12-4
TGTGCCAGCAGTTTAGAGAGGGCAGGAGCGAACACCGGGGAGCTGTTTTTT
CASSLERAGANTGELFF
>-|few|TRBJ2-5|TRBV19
TGTGCCAGTTCAACCGATGTGGAGCAAGAGACCCAGTACTTC
CASSTDVEQETQYF
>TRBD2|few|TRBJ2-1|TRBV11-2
TGTGCCAGCAGTTCCCTTAGCGGGGGGCGGCAGGAGCAGTTCTTC
CASSSLSGGRQEQFF
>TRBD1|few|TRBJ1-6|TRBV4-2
TGTGCCAGCAGCCAAGACATAGGACAGGAGGGGAGGGTGGCTAATTCACCCCTCCACTTT
CASSQDIGQEGRVANSPLHF
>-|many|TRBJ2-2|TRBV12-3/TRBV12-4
TGTGCCAGCAACGTCGGACTTAGTACGGACACCGGGGAGCTGTTTTTT
CASNVGLSTDTGELFF
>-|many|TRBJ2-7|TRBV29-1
TGCAGCGTTACTACAGGAGCCTACGAGCAGTACTTC
CSVTTGAYEQYF
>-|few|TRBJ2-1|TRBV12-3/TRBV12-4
TGTGCCAGCAGTTTTTTAGGACAGCGGATCCCCAATGAGCAGTTCTTC
CASSFLGQRIPNEQFF
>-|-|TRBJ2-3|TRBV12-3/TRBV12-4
TGTGCCAGCAGCCCCGACTGGAGTGTTCTTAGCATAGATACGCAGTATTTT
CASSPDWSVLSIDTQYF
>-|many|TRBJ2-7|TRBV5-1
TGCGCCAGCAGCTTGGGAGGGCGGAGATCCTACGAGCAGTACTTC
CASSLGGRRSYEQYF
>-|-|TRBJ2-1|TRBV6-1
TGTGCCAGCACAAGGGCGTCAGGGAGAGGTAGGGATGAGCAGTTCTTC
CASTRASGRGRDEQFF
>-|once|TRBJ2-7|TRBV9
TGTGCCAGCAGCGTAGCCCCACGGGTGGCGGACTACGAGCAGTACTTC
CASSVAPRVADYEQYF
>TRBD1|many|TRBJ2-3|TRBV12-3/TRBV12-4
TGTGCCAGCAGACCGGGACAGGGTTCGACAGATACGCAGTATTTT
CASRPGQGSTDTQYF
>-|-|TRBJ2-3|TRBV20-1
TGCAGTGCTAGAGGGTACCGTGGGGATACGCAGTATTTT
CSARGYRGDTQYF
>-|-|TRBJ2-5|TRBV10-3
TGTGCCATCAGTGAACCGGGGAAACAAGAGACCCAGTACTTC
CAISEPGKQETQYF
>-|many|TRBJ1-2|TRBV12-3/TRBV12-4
TGTGCCAGCAGTCGACAGAGCTACTATGGCTACACCTTC
CASSRQSYYGYTF
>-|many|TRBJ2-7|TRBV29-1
TGCAGCGTTGTCGGGCTAAATTACGAGCAGTACTTC
CSVVGLNYEQYF
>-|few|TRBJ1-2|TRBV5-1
TGCGCCAGCAGCTTGGAGTCAACTAACTATGGCTACACCTTC
CASSLESTNYGYTF
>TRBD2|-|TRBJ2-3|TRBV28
TGTGCCAGCAGTTTCCCCCGCCGCGTCACCGGGACTAGAGCAGATACGCAGTATTTT
CASSFPRRVTGTRADTQYF
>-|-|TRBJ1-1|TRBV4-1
TGCGCCAGCAGCCAACCTGGGACGGTGAACACTGAAGCTTTCTTT
CASSQPGTVNTEAFF
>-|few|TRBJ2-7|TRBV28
TGTGCCAGCAGTTTAGGGCAGGGGTGGGCAAACGAGCAGTACTTC
CASSLGQGWANEQYF
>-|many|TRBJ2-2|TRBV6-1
TGTGCCAGCAGCCCCCCCGGACGCGCGAACACCGGGGAGCTGTTTTTT
CASSPPGRANTGELFF
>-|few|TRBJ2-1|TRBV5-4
TGTGCCAGCAGCCCTGCGGCGATAGCGTATAATGAGCAGTTCTTC
CASSPAAIAYNEQFF
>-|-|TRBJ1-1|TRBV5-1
TGCGCCAGCAGCTCTCTTTTAGGGACTGAAGCTTTCTTT
CASSSLLGTEAFF